Here is one T cell receptor beta chain with its context. Its target is not known. Germline V gene sequence: CDR1 MNHEY, CDR2 SVGAGI. The length of the CDR3 is 13 residues. This entry comes from a study of CXCR3-negative and CXCR3-positive naive CD8 T cells. UMI-tagged TRB cDNA libraries were built via 5' RACE. TCRdb re-called the 5' RACE reads and gives one entry per CDR3 protein, without DNA. The sample has 150,000 to 180,000 distinct CDR3 sequences; the top ten hold just under 0.5%. Broader study findings: A higher hydrophobicity marked the TRB CDR3s of CXCR3-positive naive cells versus CXCR3-negative naive cells. Partly lower CXCR3 expression followed cryopreservation, and most assays relied on fresh PBMCs.

The genes are TRBV6-5 and TRBJ2-2; TCRdb's assignment of TRBD1 cannot be checked, as there is no DNA. This clonotype originated in a human donor in good health. Some clones in this sample may be carry-over from other donors' samples. Sequencing was carried out using naive CXCR3+ CD8+ T cells from blood. Noted subset: CD45RO-CCR7+CD27+CD95- naive CD8+ T cells expressing CXCR3 (TNR3+). CDR3 sequence reads: CASNRGSTGELFF.